Listed below are T cell receptor beta chains from one sample, sequenced in a study of T cells in localized non-small cell lung cancer. Profiling relied on immunoSEQ multiplex PCR, and the TCRdb table lists in-frame clones only, not all of them. The sample has 2,000 or so clones, around 23% seen once; the top ten hold about 15%. The sample consisted of normal lung tissue next to the tumor, taken before any cancer treatment. The receptors were gathered from a man aged 40-75 years with stage II lung adenocarcinoma. The CDR3 runs from the conserved cysteine through the conserved F or W. D genes are given only for firm matches. The size field is filled for only some rows; it gives once, few, many or a size class.

clone_size | j_call | v_call | d_call | cdr3_aa | cdr3_nt
few | TRBJ1-3 | TRBV9 | TRBD1 | CASSAFPGQGGNTIYF | TGTGCCAGCAGCGCTTTCCCGGGACAGGGGGGAAACACCATATATTTT
- | TRBJ1-3 | TRBV18 | - | CASSPGGGRAGNTIYF | TGTGCCAGCTCACCAGGCGGGGGGCGCGCAGGAAACACCATATATTTT
- | TRBJ1-1 | TRBV5-1 | TRBD1 | CASSLAVGGGTEAFF | TGCGCCAGCAGCTTGGCCGTAGGGGGCGGGACTGAAGCTTTCTTT
once | TRBJ1-2 | TRBV18 | TRBD1 | CASSPPGPGDRAGGYTF | TGTGCCAGCTCACCACCAGGACCCGGGGACAGGGCCGGGGGCTACACCTTC
- | TRBJ1-1 | TRBV18 | TRBD1 | CASSPSKGQGNTEAFF | TGTGCCAGCTCACCAAGTAAGGGACAGGGGAACACTGAAGCTTTCTTT
few | TRBJ2-7 | TRBV11-3 | - | CASSPPQDSLSYEQYF | TGTGCCAGCAGCCCACCCCAAGACAGTTTATCTTACGAGCAGTACTTC
once | TRBJ2-7 | TRBV14 | TRBD1 | CASSPGQGYEQYF | TGTGCCAGCAGCCCCGGACAGGGCTACGAGCAGTACTTC
- | TRBJ2-7 | TRBV11-3 | - | CASSLNLLTYEQYF | TGTGCCAGCAGCTTGAACCTCCTAACCTACGAGCAGTACTTC
few | TRBJ2-6 | TRBV11-3 | - | CASSPIAGSSSGANVLTF | TGTGCCAGCAGCCCCATTGCAGGTTCCTCCTCTGGGGCCAACGTCCTGACTTTC
once | TRBJ2-1 | TRBV29-1 | TRBD1 | CSAQTGGTYNEQFF | TGCAGCGCTCAAACAGGGGGAACCTACAATGAGCAGTTCTTC
large | TRBJ2-7 | TRBV9 | - | CASSVNPGSSYEQYF | TGTGCCAGCAGCGTAAACCCAGGGAGCTCCTACGAGCAGTACTTC
few | TRBJ2-2 | TRBV6-7 | - | CASIESGELFF | TGTGCCAGCATCGAAAGCGGGGAGCTGTTTTTT
- | TRBJ1-6 | TRBV19 | - | CASSMGQALNSPLHF | TGTGCCAGTAGTATGGGGCAGGCTTTGAATTCACCCCTCCACTTT
large | TRBJ2-5 | TRBV11-3 | - | CASSLTQSWETQYF | TGTGCCAGCAGCTTGACTCAATCCTGGGAGACCCAGTACTTC
medium-sized | TRBJ2-5 | TRBV11-3 | - | CASSVIMSQGLNGETQYF | TGTGCCAGCAGCGTGATAATGAGCCAGGGACTCAATGGGGAGACCCAGTACTTC
medium-sized | TRBJ1-6 | TRBV6-8 | - | CASSAVRGTSPLHF | TGTGCCAGCAGTGCAGTCAGGGGAACTTCACCCCTCCACTTT
- | TRBJ2-7 | TRBV18 | - | CASSPRASSYEQYF | TGTGCCAGCTCACCACGTGCCAGTTCCTACGAGCAGTACTTC
few | TRBJ2-6 | TRBV5-1 | - | CASSFGTWANVLTF | TGCGCCAGCAGCTTCGGCACGTGGGCCAACGTCCTGACTTTC
large | TRBJ1-2 | TRBV19 | TRBD1 | CASSMTGSYGYTF | TGTGCCAGTAGTATGACAGGGTCCTATGGCTACACCTTC
few | TRBJ2-3 | TRBV9 | TRBD1 | CASSVGTATYSTDTQYF | TGTGCCAGCAGCGTGGGGACAGCCACGTATAGTACAGATACGCAGTATTTT
- | TRBJ1-3 | TRBV6-8 | - | CASSYDWTPGNTIYF | TGTGCCAGCAGTTACGATTGGACACCCGGAAACACCATATATTTT
- | TRBJ1-2 | TRBV11-3 | - | CASSPIDRSYYGYTF | TGTGCCAGCAGCCCCATCGACAGGAGTTACTATGGCTACACCTTC
- | TRBJ1-2 | TRBV5-1 | - | CASSLDGSGSYGYTF | TGCGCCAGCAGCTTGGACGGAAGCGGATCCTATGGCTACACCTTC
- | TRBJ1-4 | TRBV19 | - | CASRGGSKDEKLFF | TGTGCCAGTAGGGGGGGTTCAAAGGATGAAAAACTGTTTTTT
few | TRBJ1-1 | TRBV6-8 | - | CAIKGERDMNTEAFF | TGTGCCATCAAGGGGGAAAGGGACATGAACACTGAAGCTTTCTTT
- | TRBJ1-2 | TRBV18 | - | CASSPMEDTIYGYTF | TGTGCCAGCTCACCTATGGAGGACACCATCTATGGCTACACCTTC
- | TRBJ2-5 | TRBV5-1 | TRBD1 | CASSLEGASQETQYF | TGCGCCAGCAGCTTGGAGGGGGCGAGCCAAGAGACCCAGTACTTC
- | TRBJ1-1 | TRBV5-1 | - | CASRQSLTDNTEAFF | TGCGCCAGCAGACAATCTTTGACAGATAACACTGAAGCTTTCTTT
medium-sized | TRBJ1-5 | TRBV6-8 | - | CASSPRQSSNQPQHF | TGTGCCAGCAGCCCTCGACAGTCCAGCAATCAGCCCCAGCATTTT
medium-sized | TRBJ2-1 | TRBV11-3 | TRBD2 | CASSLSGEGDNEQFF | TGTGCCAGCAGCTTATCCGGGGAGGGAGACAATGAGCAGTTCTTC
few | TRBJ2-7 | TRBV18 | - | CASSLSVNEQYF | TGTGCCAGCTCACTGTCGGTAAACGAGCAGTACTTC
- | TRBJ2-3 | TRBV9 | - | CASRDRVSTDTQYF | TGTGCCAGCAGGGACAGAGTTTCCACAGATACGCAGTATTTT
few | TRBJ2-5 | TRBV9 | - | CASTRSPQETQYF | TGTGCCAGCACTCGGTCCCCCCAAGAGACCCAGTACTTC
- | TRBJ2-2 | TRBV30 | TRBD1 | CAWSVGGSGELFF | TGTGCCTGGAGTGTAGGGGGCTCCGGGGAGCTGTTTTTT
few | TRBJ2-5 | TRBV6-8 | TRBD1 | CASSTGQGRGETQYF | TGTGCCAGCAGCACCGGACAGGGGAGGGGAGAGACCCAGTACTTC
few | TRBJ2-3 | TRBV18 | TRBD2 | CATVSSGAAPDTQYF | TGTGCCACCGTCTCGAGCGGGGCCGCCCCAGATACGCAGTATTTT
few | TRBJ1-1 | TRBV6-8 | - | CASSYSGRASVGAFF | TGTGCCAGCAGTTACTCGGGCAGGGCGTCGGTTGGAGCTTTCTTT
- | TRBJ1-5 | TRBV19 | - | CASSSRRGANQPQHF | TGTGCCAGTAGTTCCCGTCGGGGGGCTAATCAGCCCCAGCATTTT
- | TRBJ2-2 | TRBV5-1 | TRBD2 | CASSLDGGDTGELFF | TGCGCCAGCAGCTTGGACGGGGGGGACACCGGGGAGCTGTTTTTT
few | TRBJ1-3 | TRBV13 | - | CASSLEGDSGNTIYF | TGTGCCAGCAGCTTAGAAGGGGACTCTGGAAACACCATATATTTT
- | TRBJ1-2 | TRBV6-8 | - | CASVLEGRKGGYTF | TGTGCCAGCGTATTGGAGGGCAGAAAAGGTGGCTACACCTTC
medium-sized | TRBJ2-2 | TRBV6-8 | TRBD2 | CASRSGTSGNTGELFF | TGTGCCAGCAGAAGCGGGACTAGCGGGAACACCGGGGAGCTGTTTTTT
- | TRBJ2-1 | TRBV6-8 | TRBD2 | CASSPPNKLAGVYNEQFF | TGTGCCAGCAGTCCACCCAATAAACTAGCGGGGGTTTACAATGAGCAGTTCTTC
few | TRBJ2-1 | TRBV6-8 | TRBD2 | CASRTPGAGGPENEQFF | TGTGCCAGCAGGACCCCCGGAGCGGGGGGGCCGGAGAATGAGCAGTTCTTC
medium-sized | TRBJ1-1 | TRBV11-3 | - | CASSQTGTMNTEAFF | TGTGCCAGCAGCCAGACAGGAACCATGAACACTGAAGCTTTCTTT
- | TRBJ1-3 | TRBV5-1 | TRBD1 | CASSTGTDGNTIYF | TGCGCCAGCAGTACCGGGACAGACGGGAACACCATATATTTT
few | TRBJ1-6 | TRBV12-5 | - | CASRLGGSYNSPLHF | TGTGCCAGCCGGCTTGGGGGGTCCTATAATTCACCCCTCCACTTT
few | TRBJ1-6 | TRBV15 | - | CATSSEGGDSGSPLHF | TGTGCCACCAGCAGTGAAGGGGGGGACTCCGGTTCACCCCTCCACTTT
few | TRBJ2-4 | TRBV14 | - | CASSQVSQGNQYF | TGTGCCAGCAGCCAAGTATCCCAGGGGAACCAGTACTTC